The clone carrying this TCR beta chain has only one observation. These data originate in a study of blood T cell repertoires in COVID-19. Those enrolled, adults aged about 18 to 95 years, came from around 25 US areas. Each participant's cohort was designated according to participant-reported clinical history. Two negative PCRs, clearance, or symptom resolution were required of recovered Cohort 3 donors. CDR3 length: 17 amino acids. Trimming at V came to 6 bases and at J to 0 bases, leaving 9 bases not matched to a gene. Source study methods: Estimated nucleated cell counts came from reference gene primer amplification. Profiled with immunoSEQ multiplex PCR; TCRdb holds only in-frame clones, not every one. V and J calls and clone size come straight from that table; D and trimming were deduced from the DNA. The sample holds around 240,000 clones, roughly 88% seen once.

The clonotype was recovered from a woman in her forties or fifties who had recovered from COVID-19. Material for sequencing was PBMCs or T cells enriched from blood (not recorded which). The chain carries TRBV23-1 and TRBJ2-7; TRBD2 matches at 12 bases. TRBV23-1 is recorded as an ORF, its role being uncertain. CDR3 residues: CASSRLAGASSSYEQYF. DNA of the CDR3: TGCGCCAGCAGCCGACTAGCGGGGGCCTCGAGCTCCTACGAGCAGTACTTC.